Sequencing of this T cell receptor (beta chain) was carried out in a study of response to subunit inactivated influenza vaccine. TCRdb re-called the RT-PCR reads through MiXCR, storing one row per CDR3 protein. The sample lists 550,000 to 600,000 distinct CDR3 sequences, over 9.5% occurring once. This CDR3 has 14 amino acids. Trimming took off 8 bases at V and 3 bases at J, with 14 bases between the two ends. Germline V lookup: CDR1 SGHVS, CDR2 FQNEAQ. Study observations and caveats: Few additional T cells are recruited per seasonal influenza vaccination, authors suggested.

This clonotype was detected ten times or more. Its target is not known. The sequence came from a man over 45 who received an inactivated influenza vaccine. Sample: PBMCs from blood, taken on the day of vaccination. The rearrangement joins TRBV7-8 to TRBJ1-3; no clear D gene. The CDR3 loop is CASGFSLGGNTIYF. CDR3 bases: TGTGCCAGCGGTTTTTCTCTTGGTGGAAACACCATATATTTT.